This TCR beta chain comes out of a study of cytomegalovirus exposure and HLA in healthy donors. Study in general: An earlier analysis found 100 million or so unique TCR beta sequences from about 179 million T cells. Study findings and constraints: The authors excluded some V segments, including TRBV6-2 and TRBV6-3, as indistinguishable. While the bulk of TCR sequences proved rare, some public TCRs turned up in many donors.

The CDR3 runs 15 residues. J was trimmed by 5 bases and V by 4 bases; bases with no gene match: 9. Germline lookup yields CDR1 LNHDA and CDR2 SQIVND (reference sequence). PCR used 60 Vbeta primers and 13 Jbeta primers. Repertoires were generated with immunoSEQ multiplex PCR, while TCRdb's copy carries only in-frame clones and drops some. Of 75,000 to 90,000 clones in the sample, around 77% were seen once. A note on this clone: Antigen: not known.

The sequence was obtained from a man aged 45-60 years in good health and CMV-seronegative. The chain recombines TRBV19 with TRBJ2-5; 8 nucleotides match TRBD2. The sequencing sample was made of PBMCs. The CDR3 region is CASSSGGPSRETQYF. As DNA, the CDR3 is TGTGCCAGTAGTAGCGGGGGGCCTTCCAGGGAGACCCAGTACTTC.